The 10 T cell receptor beta chains below were found in one sample sequenced in a study of blood T cell repertoires in COVID-19. Here immunoSEQ multiplex PCR was the method, and the copy in TCRdb shows in-frame clones only, minus some. The sample has about 410,000 clones; roughly 90% are singletons. The sequencing sample was made of peripheral blood. Every receptor here comes from a woman aged 40 to 50 with COVID-19, enrolled during active disease.

The chain links TRBV19 to TRBJ2-3; 9 positions match TRBD2. Germline CDR1 and CDR2: LNHDA and SQIVND (reference sequence). The CDR3 has 15 amino acids. The V gene end was trimmed by 7 bases and the J gene end by 5 bases; junction bases not matched to a gene: 10. The CDR3 nucleotides read TGTGCCAGTACCGATAAGCGGGGGGCGGGAGATACGCAGTATTTT. This sequence encodes CASTDKRGAGDTQYF.

The V gene is TRBV7-3, the J gene TRBJ2-7, with 11 bases aligning to TRBD2. This CDR3 spans 14 amino acids. CDR1 and CDR2 (germline): SGHTA, FQGTGA. The V and J ends lost 5 bases and 3 bases, in that order; junction bases with no gene match: 3. CDR3 region: CASSVAGGLYEQYF. CDR3 bases: TGTGCCAGCAGCGTAGCGGGAGGGCTCTACGAGCAGTACTTC.

The chain combines TRBV7-2 with TRBJ2-5; D perhaps matches TRBD2 (5 bases). The CDR3 spans 12 residues. Deletions cut 5 bases from V and 4 bases from J, with 8 bases between. The germline V gene encodes CDR1 SGHTA and CDR2 FQGNSA. CDR3 loop: CASSRGGETQYF. CDR3 coding DNA: TGTGCCAGCAGCCGGGGTGGAGAGACCCAGTACTTC.

This chain joins TRBV10-3 and TRBJ2-1, with D perhaps matching TRBD1 (6 bases). The CDR3 consists of 14 residues. Germline V CDR1 and CDR2: ENHRY, SYGVKD. Trimming removed 3 bases at V and 2 bases at J, with 8 bases between. The CDR3 protein is CAISEQGAYNEQFF. In DNA form, the CDR3 reads TGTGCCATCAGTGAACAGGGAGCCTACAATGAGCAGTTCTTC.

The chain is built from TRBV6-1 and TRBJ1-4, with a weak D call TRBD1 (5 bases). Germline CDR1 reads MNHNS; CDR2 reads SASEGT. V was trimmed by 0 bases and J by 14 bases, leaving 16 bases between them. This CDR3 contains 14 residues. The CDR3 coding sequence is TGTGCCAGCAGTGAAGCCCGGGGGGACTTGCAGCTGTTTTTT. This encodes CASSEARGDLQLFF.

This clone was observed a single time. This chain uses TRBV28 with TRBJ1-6; D is possibly TRBD1 (6 bases). Germline CDR1 reads MDHEN; CDR2 reads SYDVKM. Trimming stripped 6 bases from V and 14 bases from J, with 17 bases between. This CDR3 contains 13 residues. CDR3 nucleotide sequence: TGTGCCAGCAGGCCGAGGGACATCGGTGCCCTCCACTTT. Translating it yields CASRPRDIGALHF.

This clone was seen a few times. The rearrangement uses TRBV5-1 and TRBJ2-5, with a tentative D call TRBD1 (6 bases). Germline-derived CDR1 and CDR2 are SGHRS and YFSETQ. The CDR3 sequence is 14 residues long. The V end was cut by 6 bases, the J end by 5 bases, with 17 bases between. The CDR3 spells CASTPGAGAETQYF. The CDR3 DNA follows: TGCGCCAGCACCCCTGGGGCAGGGGCTGAGACCCAGTACTTC.

This chain links TRBV9 with TRBJ1-1; D call uncertain. The CDR3 has 13 residues. Trimming stripped 4 bases from V and 12 bases from J, with 19 bases between. The V gene's germline CDR1 is SGDLS and CDR2 YYNGEE. The CDR3 DNA follows: TGTGCCAGCAGCCCTCCCGGGGAGGCGGGAACTTTCTTT. Translating it yields CASSPPGEAGTFF.

In this sample, this clone turned up a few times. The CDR3 protein is CASSLDRVRGNTIYF. The CDR3, as DNA: TGCGCCAGCAGCCTGGACAGGGTTAGGGGAAACACCATATATTTT. The V gene is TRBV4-3, the J gene TRBJ1-3, with 8 nucleotides matching TRBD1. Germline lookup yields CDR1 LGHNA and CDR2 YSLEER. The ends lost 4 bases at V and 4 bases at J; junction bases unmatched: 6. The length of the CDR3 is 15 residues.

This chain connects TRBV7-2 to TRBJ1-2, with TRBD1 matching over 11 bases. Unmatched junction bases numbered 5, after V lost 4 bases and J lost 4 bases. Germline loops: CDR1 SGHTA, CDR2 FQGNSA. The CDR3 is made up of 15 amino acids. CDR3 loop: CASSSLGTGGYGYTF. The CDR3 coding sequence is TGTGCCAGCAGCTCACTCGGGACAGGGGGCTATGGCTACACCTTC.